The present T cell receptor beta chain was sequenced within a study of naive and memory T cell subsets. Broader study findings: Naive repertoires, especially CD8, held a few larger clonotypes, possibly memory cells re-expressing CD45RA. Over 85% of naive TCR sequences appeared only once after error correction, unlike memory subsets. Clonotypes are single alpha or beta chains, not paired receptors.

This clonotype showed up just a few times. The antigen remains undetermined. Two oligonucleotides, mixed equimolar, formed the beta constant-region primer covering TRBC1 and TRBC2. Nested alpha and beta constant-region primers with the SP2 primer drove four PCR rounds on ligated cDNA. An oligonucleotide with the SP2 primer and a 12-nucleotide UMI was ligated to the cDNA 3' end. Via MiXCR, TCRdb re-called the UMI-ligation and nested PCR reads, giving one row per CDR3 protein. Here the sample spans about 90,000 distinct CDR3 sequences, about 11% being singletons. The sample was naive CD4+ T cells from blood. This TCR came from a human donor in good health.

The CDR3 DNA reads TGTGCCACCAGTGATTACCAGGGGGGGGCCGAGCAGTTCTTC. This gives the protein CATSDYQGGAEQFF. This sequence joins TRBV24-1 and TRBJ2-1; D possibly matches TRBD1 or TRBD2 (7 bases each). The CDR3 totals 14 residues. CDR1 is KGHDR, CDR2 SFDVKD, per germline. V lost 2 bases and J lost 10, with 14 bases in between.